This paragraph covers one TCR beta chain sequence. Its antigen is not yet known. Qualities for individual bases were not recorded, and no much larger clone is one base off. The CDR3 runs 13 residues from the cysteine to the phenylalanine. Left in the record is the CDR3 DNA by itself, 39 bases read in frame from the first base. The germline V gene (reference sequence) provides CDR1 GTSNPN and CDR2 SVGIG. Trimming takes 0 bases from V and 4 bases from J, and the germline ends sit 10 bases apart. The entry originates in a study of cytomegalovirus exposure and HLA in healthy donors (dated by TCRdb to about 2017). About the study as a whole: In an earlier analysis of approximately 640 of the donors, 276 Gb of sequence data and just under 120 million unique TCR beta sequences from about 179 million T cells were reported. Around 320 gigabases of sequencing data and 70 million to 100 million unique TCR sequences were included in an early release covering around 650 HLA-typed donors. Among the approximately 400 genotyped donors, approximately 82% belonged to the genetic ancestry cluster associated with self-reported Caucasian donors. The aim of the study was to test whether cataloging public T cell receptors could identify signatures of past pathogen exposure. The study profiled the T cell repertoires of approximately 700 subjects by immunosequencing and related them to cytomegalovirus serostatus. In addition to the first cohort of 666 subjects, a separate validation cohort of 130 or so different subjects was used. High-throughput TCR immunosequencing, statistical association of individual TCRs with disease status, and machine learning were combined to predict cytomegalovirus infection status. In a later analysis, previously published TCR beta repertoires from 550 to 700 donors were re-analyzed and high-resolution HLA genotyping was added so that TCR occurrence patterns could be studied. Rather than drawing on any new phenotypic data, the later analysis identified candidate immune exposures from TCR beta sequences and the way those sequences occurred across donors. In an earlier analysis of roughly 600 of the donors, high-throughput TCR beta sequencing was used to judge whether each TCR beta V gene segment behaved as functional or pseudogenic. Donor age, sex, ethnicity and CMV serostatus were compiled together with the repertoire data. A later genetic analysis took genome-wide SNP genotypes for about 55% of the roughly 700 donors and used that subset as a discovery cohort. All discovery cohort repertoires had been generated using a single sequencing platform. Both class I and class II loci were covered by HLA typing, at four-digit resolution. Typing coverage varied by locus: about 629-640 donors for A, B, C, DRB1 and DQB1; roughly 510 for DQA1; around 570 for DPA1; about 450 for DPB1. About five DR-DQ haplotypes were treated as single units for association and clustering because of strong linkage in the cohort. Among roughly 370 genotyped donors of the cohort, an average of around 240,000 unique TCR beta nucleotide sequences were sequenced per donor, around a sixth of them non-productive.

Results and caveats for the whole study, not just this receptor: In a later analysis, over 15,000 TCR beta sequences were associated with specific HLA alleles at a false discovery rate of 0.05. In a later genetic analysis, a missense DCLRE1C variant was associated with V-gene and J-gene trimming of TCR beta chains, and the association was replicated in an independent cohort. The classifier was reported to diagnose cytomegalovirus status with high specificity and sensitivity in both the original cohort and the validation cohort. A few of the identified cytomegalovirus-associated TCR beta chains were confirmed in vitro to be specific for cytomegalovirus antigens. Strong co-occurrence of HLA alleles, especially DR and DQ, made assigning TCR associations to individual alleles difficult. In an earlier analysis of 500 to 650 of the donors, most TCR beta V segments appeared in productive rearrangements about 87% or about 30% of the time, broadly matching IMGT annotations. Correlated functional status among segregating V segments might be attributable to linkage disequilibrium, but an unknown experimental factor could not be ruled out. In a later genetic analysis, fewer N-insertions in productive TCRs were reported among donors in an Asian-associated ancestry cluster than the roughly 710-donor mean. A further reported finding was that TCR beta sequences accurately predicted the HLA-A and HLA-B alleles for most subjects in the first cohort. A later analysis found that most CMV-associated TCR beta chains appeared HLA-restricted, with HLA associations seemingly driven largely by CMV exposure. The study gave a list of 150 to 200 TCR beta chains associated with cytomegalovirus. Because counts were too low, fewer than 20 rarely observed V segments, including chromosome 9 orphons, were excluded from the earlier analysis of some 540 of the donors. In a later analysis, the rate of TCR association differed among HLA loci, with DRB1 alleles having the most associated TCRs and HLA-C alleles having the fewest. Most TCR sequences were seen in very few donors, while some public TCRs were found in many individuals. For the cohort, immune exposure information was limited to CMV serostatus. The 87-base-pair reads could not distinguish some IMGT-functional V segments, including TRBV6-2 and TRBV6-3, so those segments were excluded. The presence/absence analyses assumed that sequencing depth was roughly uniform across donors, and that assumption may not be true. A later analysis found that HLA-associated TCR beta chains were more clonally expanded and had lower generation probabilities than equally common non-associated chains. The sequencing pipeline was judged likely to have produced a cluster of highly shared sequence variants as a technical artifact. In this cohort, only TCR beta chains were sequenced, and detectable features were limited by the absence of alpha or paired-chain data. Because some donors lacked HLA typing at each locus, the association tests relied only on the typed subset. According to a later analysis, parvovirus B19, influenza, CMV and Epstein-Barr virus appeared linked to several top co-occurrence clusters. It was suggested by the authors that the approach could potentially be generalized to other disease states and immunological phenotypes.

The cohort consisted of hundreds of healthy bone marrow donors. All cohort members were sampled while nominally healthy, although unrecorded immune exposures were likely present. The donor tested CMV seronegative, placing the donor among the 350 to 400 seronegative members of the cohort. A peripheral blood sample was provided by each donor, and peripheral blood mononuclear cells were used for TCR beta sequencing. The Qiagen DNeasy Blood Extraction Kit was used to extract genomic DNA from the blood cell samples. Libraries were built with the immunoSEQ multiplex PCR assay. For the multiplex PCR, a mixture combining 60 forward primers for TCR Vbeta segments and 13 reverse primers for TCR Jbeta segments was used. The CDR3 region of rearranged TCR beta genes was amplified from genomic DNA by a multiplex PCR assay. On the Illumina HiSeq System, the amplified TCR beta libraries were sequenced as 87-base-pair reads. The authors' pipeline ran thus. Across the 700 or so repertoires, a later analysis counted tens of millions of unique TCR beta chains, around 10 million of which were shared by at least two donors. A nearest-neighbor algorithm error-corrected the raw reads and collapsed the reads into unique sequences, merging closely related sequences to remove PCR and sequencing errors. CDR3 sequences were aligned to IMGT reference sequences to assign V, D and J gene segments. For a sequence to be retained, a match of at least six nucleotides was required to both a V gene segment and a J gene segment. Rearrangements were classified as productive when the CDR3 lacked stop codons and remained in frame with V and J, and all other rearrangements were classified as non-productive. Following IMGT convention, CDR3 was defined as the stretch from the second conserved V-encoded cysteine up to the conserved J-encoded phenylalanine. The earlier analysis of a few hundred of the donors excluded any sequence lacking an unambiguous match to a single V gene segment. In an earlier analysis of 587 of the donors, a V segment was called functional when productive rearrangements were above 56.7%, and segregating when the standard deviation between donors exceeded 5%. A statistical classification framework was developed to diagnose cytomegalovirus status using the catalog of TCR beta chain sequences. In a later analysis, V and J genes were assigned by comparing TCR nucleotide sequences against IMGT/GENE-DB human TR gene sequences. A later analysis assigned CDR3 sequences and most-parsimonious VDJ recombination scenarios with the TCRdist pipeline. In a later analysis, every TCR beta chain was defined by the combination of its CDR3 amino acid sequence and its V-gene family, and reads without a unique V-gene family were dropped. A later analysis removed roughly 590 highly shared, low-generation-probability nucleotide sequences to deal with suspected cross-contamination and a sequencing artifact. In a later analysis, a clonal expansion index was calculated for each public chain from normalized within-repertoire ranks of inferred template counts. A later analysis computed generation probabilities with a VDJ recombination model fitted to out-of-frame rearrangements, and checked the results against IGoR. Hypergeometric tests were used in a later analysis to score TCR-TCR, TCR-HLA and TCR-CMV co-occurrence, with a repertoire-size bias correction applied to the TCR pairs. A later analysis estimated false discovery rates by permuting HLA or CMV assignments 20 times. In a later analysis, co-occurring TCRs were grouped with DBSCAN, and TCRdist sequence similarity was added when clustering was performed within HLA-allele-positive subsets. Co-occurrence clustering excluded repertoires with fewer than 30,000 or more than 120,000 public chains, plus five with anomalous nucleotide sharing. TCRdb obtained this table from immuneACCESS and retained in-frame rearrangements with V and J assigned. These tables miss some clones; where compared with another copy, unresolved V genes account for less than half of the shortfall, and the remainder is unexplained. D and trimming were read from the DNA, whereas the V and J calls and clone size are those reported in that table. For this sample there are 150,000 to 200,000 clones; 77% appear just once. The ten largest clones take up over 2.5% of the sample.

The sample comprised PBMCs. The receptor comes from a female donor in good health and CMV-seronegative. Recombination connected TRBV30 to TRBJ2-7; a weak D assignment points to TRBD1 (5 bases agree). The nucleotide sequence is given as TGTGCCTGGAGTGTTCAGGGAAGTTACGAGCAGTACTTC. This is translated as CAWSVQGSYEQYF.